The rows below give T cell receptor beta chains drawn from one sample of a study of blood T cell repertoires in COVID-19. Profiled with immunoSEQ multiplex PCR; TCRdb holds only in-frame clones, not every one. The profile shows about 670,000 clones, just under 90% of them singletons. Source material: peripheral blood. Receptor source: a woman aged 18-35 years with acute or convalescent COVID-19. Both conserved end residues are part of each CDR3. D genes are given only for firm matches. For some rows the clone size is stated as once, few or many, or as a class when expanded; others skip it.

v_call	cdr3_length	clone_size	j_call	d_call	cdr3_nt	cdr3_aa
TRBV4-2	15	.	TRBJ2-1	TRBD2	TGTGCCAGCAGCGAAGGGACTAGCGGGGTGTATGAGCAGTTCTTC	CASSEGTSGVYEQFF
TRBV19	14	few	TRBJ1-5	TRBD1	TGTGCCAGTAGTAACACAGGGGTAAGGCAGCCCCAGCATTTT	CASSNTGVRQPQHF
TRBV5-1	13	.	TRBJ1-2	.	TGCGCCAGCAACCGCAGGGACATTTTTGGCTACACCTTC	CASNRRDIFGYTF
TRBV3-1/TRBV3-2	14	.	TRBJ1-2	TRBD1	TGTGCCAGCAGCTACCTGGGACAGAGGGAGGGCTACACCTTC	CASSYLGQREGYTF
TRBV11-3	14	.	TRBJ2-7	.	TGTGCCAGCAGCCCTTCACCGGGTTTTGGCGAGCAGTACTTC	CASSPSPGFGEQYF
TRBV9	18	.	TRBJ1-1	TRBD1	TGTGCCAGCAGCGATAGATCGGGACAGGGATTTTCGAGCACTGAAGCTTTCTTT	CASSDRSGQGFSSTEAFF
TRBV5-1	14	.	TRBJ2-7	.	TGCGCCAGCAGCTCCGGGACTCCCCCCTACGAGCAGTACTTC	CASSSGTPPYEQYF
TRBV7-9	17	.	TRBJ1-1	.	TGTGCCAGCAGCTCCGATCAGACGGGACATAGGAACACTGAAGCTTTCTTT	CASSSDQTGHRNTEAFF
TRBV18	13	.	TRBJ2-7	.	TGTGCCAGCTCGACGGACATGCCCTACGAGCAGTACTTC	CASSTDMPYEQYF
TRBV19	15	.	TRBJ2-1	TRBD2	TGTGCCAGTAGTATCGGCGGGGGAGGATACAATGAGCAGTTCTTC	CASSIGGGGYNEQFF
TRBV24-1	14	.	TRBJ2-3	.	TGTGCCACCAGTGACGCATCTAGCGTAGATACGCAGTATTTT	CATSDASSVDTQYF
TRBV4-1	18	.	TRBJ2-1	TRBD2	TGCGCCAGCAGCGCACTAGCGGGGGGCCGCAGCTCCTACAATGAGCAGTTCTTC	CASSALAGGRSSYNEQFF
TRBV5-4	14	.	TRBJ1-5	.	TGTGCCAGCAGCTTGGCGGGTAACAATCAGCCCCAGCATTTT	CASSLAGNNQPQHF
TRBV11-2	12	.	TRBJ1-2	.	TGTGCCAGCAGCCCTGACAGCTATGGCTACACCTTC	CASSPDSYGYTF
TRBV12-5	13	.	TRBJ2-1	TRBD1	TGTGCTAGTCGGACAGGACCCTACAATGAGCAGTTCTTC	CASRTGPYNEQFF
TRBV12-3/TRBV12-4	13	.	TRBJ1-2	.	TGTGCCAGCAGTTTACTGGGGGGAGGTGGCTACACCTTC	CASSLLGGGGYTF
TRBV6-5	14	once	TRBJ1-1	.	TGTGCCAGCAGTACTCGAGGGACATACACTGAAGCTTTCTTT	CASSTRGTYTEAFF
TRBV5-1	15	.	TRBJ2-2	TRBD1	TGCGCCAGCAGCTTGGTAGGGGACAGGGTAGAGGAGCTGTTTTTT	CASSLVGDRVEELFF
TRBV9	13	.	TRBJ1-2	.	TGTGCCAGCAGCGTGGGCACTAACTATGGCTACACCTTC	CASSVGTNYGYTF
TRBV15	13	.	TRBJ1-6	.	TGTGCCACTACAGTGGGGGCGAAATCACCCCTCCACTTT	CATTVGAKSPLHF
TRBV5-5	20	.	TRBJ1-1	TRBD1	TGTGCCAGCAGCTTGGTTGGGTGGTGGTTGGTGACAGGGGCGGACACTGAAGCTTTCTTT	CASSLVGWWLVTGADTEAFF
TRBV27	13	.	TRBJ2-7	TRBD1	TGTGCCAGCAGACTTACAGGGGGCCACGAGCAGTACTTC	CASRLTGGHEQYF
TRBV7-2	17	.	TRBJ2-1	.	TGTGCCAGCAGCTTACGTCGGGACTCCCCCCGTCGGAATGAGCAGTTCTTC	CASSLRRDSPRRNEQFF
TRBV19	14	.	TRBJ1-2	TRBD1	TGTGCCAGTAGTTCGACAGGGGGCGACTATGGCTACACCTTC	CASSSTGGDYGYTF
TRBV7-9	13	.	TRBJ1-1	.	TGTGCCAGCAGCTATGGAGAGAACACTGAAGCTTTCTTT	CASSYGENTEAFF
TRBV3-1/TRBV3-2	16	.	TRBJ2-1	TRBD2	TGTGCCAGCAGCCAAGATGGACTAGCGGGGGTCCATGAGCAGTTCTTC	CASSQDGLAGVHEQFF
TRBV5-1	13	once	TRBJ1-2	.	TGCGCCAGCAGCTTGATGGCAGGCTATGGCTACACCTTC	CASSLMAGYGYTF
TRBV30	13	.	TRBJ1-5	.	TGTGCCTGGAGGGCAGGCCCGAATCAGCCCCAGCATTTT	CAWRAGPNQPQHF
TRBV18	15	.	TRBJ2-2	TRBD1	TGTGCCAGCTCGCGTTACAGGGGGCTAACCGGGGAGCTGTTTTTT	CASSRYRGLTGELFF
TRBV9	16	.	TRBJ1-1	TRBD1	TGTGCCAGCAGCGGCCGGGACAGGGATATGAACACTGAAGCTTTCTTT	CASSGRDRDMNTEAFF
TRBV13	15	.	TRBJ2-3	.	TGTGCCAGCAGCTTAGAGGGGCGCGGCACAGATACGCAGTATTTT	CASSLEGRGTDTQYF
TRBV24-1	16	.	TRBJ2-3	TRBD2	TGTGCCACCAGTGATACCAGCGGGGGGGCCTTAGATACGCAGTATTTT	CATSDTSGGALDTQYF
TRBV19	17	few	TRBJ1-5	TRBD1	TGTGCCAGTAGTATAGTAGGGACAGGAAAGTCCAATCAGCCCCAGCATTTT	CASSIVGTGKSNQPQHF
TRBV5-1	14	.	TRBJ1-1	TRBD1	TGCGCCAGCAGCACCACAGGGGCGAACACTGAAGCTTTCTTT	CASSTTGANTEAFF
TRBV9	12	.	TRBJ1-5	.	TGTGCCAGCGGACGGGGGAATCAGCCCCAGCATTTT	CASGRGNQPQHF
TRBV10-3	14	.	TRBJ1-3	.	TGTGCCATCAGTGACCGCTACTCTGGAAACACCATATATTTT	CAISDRYSGNTIYF
TRBV6-5	15	.	TRBJ1-3	.	TGTGCCAGCAGCCGAGTGGCAGGGAACGGAAACACCATATATTTT	CASSRVAGNGNTIYF
TRBV29-1	13	.	TRBJ1-3	TRBD1	TGCAGCGTCGGGACAGGCTCTGGAAACACCATATATTTT	CSVGTGSGNTIYF
TRBV3-1/TRBV3-2	16	.	TRBJ2-3	TRBD2	TGTGCCAGCAGCCAAGAATGGCGGGGGGGCACAGATACGCAGTATTTT	CASSQEWRGGTDTQYF
TRBV9	14	.	TRBJ1-4	.	TGTGCCAGCAGCCCCCGACAGACTAATGAAAAACTGTTTTTT	CASSPRQTNEKLFF
TRBV6-6	17	.	TRBJ2-7	TRBD2	TGTGCCAGCAGTCGAGCAGCGGGCGGGGGGGCCTCCTACGAGCAGTACTTC	CASSRAAGGGASYEQYF
TRBV6-5	15	.	TRBJ2-2	TRBD2	TGTGCCAGCAGTCGGGGGGTCCCGAACACCGGGGAGCTGTTTTTT	CASSRGVPNTGELFF
TRBV7-9	15	.	TRBJ2-7	.	TGTGCCAGCAGCCGTTCCCAACAGAGCTCCTACGAGCAGTACTTC	CASSRSQQSSYEQYF
TRBV7-9	13	.	TRBJ1-2	TRBD1	TGTGCCAGCAGCTTTGGGGACAGGGCGGGCTACACCTTC	CASSFGDRAGYTF
TRBV7-9	18	.	TRBJ1-3	.	TGTGCCAGCAGTTTCGTGGCTGGCGGCAGGGGTTTGGGAAACACCATATATTTT	CASSFVAGGRGLGNTIYF
TRBV7-6	16	.	TRBJ1-4	.	TGTGCCAGCAGCTTCGGACAGCCTGGGGGCGTTGAAAAACTGTTTTTT	CASSFGQPGGVEKLFF
TRBV27	15	few	TRBJ1-2	TRBD1	TGTGCCAGCAGTTTGGCGGGACAGACTAACTATGGCTACACCTTC	CASSLAGQTNYGYTF
TRBV9	14	.	TRBJ2-5	TRBD2	TGTGCCAGCTCCTCGGGGACGGGGGGAGAGACCCAGTACTTC	CASSSGTGGETQYF
TRBV30	14	.	TRBJ2-6	.	TGTGCCTGGAGTGTACGAGGGGGGGCCAACGTCCTGACTTTC	CAWSVRGGANVLTF
TRBV12-5	21	.	TRBJ1-1	.	TGTGCTAGTGGTTTGGTACTTAGTTTATTTTTAGGGCAGGGGACAAACACTGAAGCTTTCTTT	CASGLVLSLFLGQGTNTEAFF
TRBV27	13	.	TRBJ1-3	.	TGTGCCAGCAGTAATAAACTTGGAAACACCATATATTTT	CASSNKLGNTIYF
TRBV7-2	15	.	TRBJ1-3	.	TGTGCCAGCAGCTTAGGTCCAGGGAACGGAAACACCATATATTTT	CASSLGPGNGNTIYF
TRBV7-9	16	.	TRBJ1-1	TRBD1	TGTGCCAGCAGCTCCCTCCCGGACAGGGCTAACACTGAAGCTTTCTTT	CASSSLPDRANTEAFF
TRBV11-2	12	.	TRBJ1-2	.	TGTGCCAGCAGCTTAGATCCCTCTGGCTACACCTTC	CASSLDPSGYTF